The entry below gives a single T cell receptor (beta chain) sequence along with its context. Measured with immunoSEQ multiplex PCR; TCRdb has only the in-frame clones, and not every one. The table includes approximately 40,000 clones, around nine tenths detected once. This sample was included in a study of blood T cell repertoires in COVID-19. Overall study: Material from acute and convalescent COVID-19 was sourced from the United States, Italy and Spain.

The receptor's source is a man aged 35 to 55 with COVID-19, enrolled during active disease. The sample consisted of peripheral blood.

The CDR3 sequence is CAISDPGRATEAFF. CDR3 in DNA: TGTGCCATCAGTGACCCGGGGAGGGCCACTGAAGCTTTCTTT. The chain is built from TRBV10-3 and TRBJ1-1; no clear D gene. V was pared by 3 bases and J by 4 bases, with 12 bases between. The CDR3 length is 14 residues. CDR1 and CDR2 (germline): ENHRY, SYGVKD.